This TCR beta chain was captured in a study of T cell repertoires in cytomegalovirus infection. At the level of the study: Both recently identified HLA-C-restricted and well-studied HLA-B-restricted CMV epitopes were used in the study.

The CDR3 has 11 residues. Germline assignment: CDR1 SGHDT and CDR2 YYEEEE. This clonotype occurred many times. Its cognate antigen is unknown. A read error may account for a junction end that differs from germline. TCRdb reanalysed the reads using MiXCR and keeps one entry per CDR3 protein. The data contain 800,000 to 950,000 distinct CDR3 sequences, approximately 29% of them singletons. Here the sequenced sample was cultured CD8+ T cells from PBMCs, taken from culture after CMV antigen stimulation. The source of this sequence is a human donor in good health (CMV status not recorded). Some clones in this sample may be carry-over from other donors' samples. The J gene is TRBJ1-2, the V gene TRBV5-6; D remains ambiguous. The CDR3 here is CASSLRDILNF. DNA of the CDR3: TGTGCCAGCAGCTTGAGAGACATATTGAACTTC.